Included here is one TCR beta chain sequence, with context. This sample is drawn from a study of blood T cell repertoires in COVID-19. Study information: PBMCs, B-cell-depleted T cells, or T cells provided the cDNA or gDNA that made up the material.

Germline V CDR1 and CDR2: MGHDK, SYGVNS. After removal of 6 bases from V and 0 bases from J, the junction contained 6 bases not matched to a gene. This CDR3 spans 15 amino acids. Sequenced by immunoSEQ multiplex PCR; TCRdb stores in-frame clones only, minus some. The sample lists 75,000 or so clones; 65% to 85% were seen once. This clonotype was obtained from a man aged 55 to 69 with active or convalescent COVID-19. The rearrangement links TRBV25-1 to TRBJ1-2; 8 bases are shared with TRBD1. Sequencing used peripheral blood. DNA for the CDR3: TGTGCCAGCAGATCGACAGGGGCGACTAACTATGGCTACACCTTC. Its protein is CASRSTGATNYGYTF.